One sample yielded the 13 T cell receptor beta chains listed below, sequenced in a study of shared clonotypes between healthy human individuals. Terminally differentiated effector memory CD45RA+ cells were left out of the naive CD8 fraction, which was CD45RO-negative and positively selected for CCR7. Profiled with immunoSEQ multiplex PCR; TCRdb holds only in-frame clones, not every one. This sample has hundreds of thousands of clones, with about 95% found just once. Input material: naive CD8+ T cells sorted from blood. The receptors were gathered from a woman under 40 in good health.

This clone was observed a single time. The chain recombines TRBV4-1 with TRBJ1-1, with 8 bases aligning to TRBD1. Germline V CDR1 and CDR2: MGHRA, YSYEKL. V was clipped by 2 bases and J by 6 bases; unmatched bases: 8. The CDR3 is 15 residues long. The CDR3 loop is CASSQSRTGTAEAFF. CDR3 DNA: TGCGCCAGCAGCCAATCCAGGACAGGGACGGCTGAAGCTTTCTTT.

CDR3 sequence (DNA): TGTGCCAGCAGCCAGAGAGTTAGTTTAGACCAAGAGACCCAGTACTTC. It codes for CASSQRVSLDQETQYF. The rearrangement links TRBV7-9 to TRBJ2-5, with no clear D. The ends were cut back, 5 bases at V and 0 bases at J, with 16 bases in the middle. Germline V gives CDR1 SEHNR, CDR2 FQNEAQ (reference sequence). The CDR3 is 16 residues long.

The V call is TRBV14, the J call TRBJ1-1, with TRBD1 identical over 9 bases. Germline V gene sequence: CDR1 SGHDN, CDR2 FVKESK. The CDR3 length is 17 residues. V was clipped by 2 bases and J by 0 bases; unmatched bases: 7. DNA for the CDR3: TGTGCCAGCAGCCAACCGGGACAGGGTTTCATGAACACTGAAGCTTTCTTT. Translating it yields CASSQPGQGFMNTEAFF.

Concerning this clone: Other DNA sequences in the same sample also yield this CDR3. The chain employs TRBV27 and TRBJ2-7, with 7 bases that match TRBD2. The CDR3 loop spans 13 amino acids. V shed 5 bases and J 3 bases; nucleotides not matched to a gene: 4. Per germline, CDR1 MNHEY and CDR2 SMNVEV (reference sequence). CDR3 sequence: CASSPGLSYEQYF. CDR3 nucleotides: TGTGCCAGCAGTCCGGGACTAAGCTACGAGCAGTACTTC.

The gene calls are TRBV7-9 and TRBJ2-7; 9 bases line up with TRBD2. The CDR3 runs to 15 residues. CDR1 is SEHNR, CDR2 FQNEAQ, per germline (reference sequence). The J segment lost 6 bases and the V segment lost 5 bases, leaving 11 bases of the junction unmatched. This CDR3 reads CASSTAGTSFFEQYF. The DNA of the CDR3 is TGTGCCAGCAGCACCGCCGGGACTAGCTTCTTCGAGCAGTACTTC.

The J gene is TRBJ2-7, the V gene TRBV10-1; unclear D gene. Germline loops: CDR1 WNHNN, CDR2 SYGVQD (reference sequence). CDR3 length: 16 residues. V shed 3 bases and J shed 0 bases, with 15 bases lying between them. The CDR3 region is CASSDGFEAYSYEQYF. Written as DNA, the CDR3 is TGCGCCAGCAGTGACGGGTTCGAGGCTTACTCCTACGAGCAGTACTTC.

The chain is built from TRBV10-1 and TRBJ2-5, with D possibly matching TRBD2 (5 bases). Trimming removed 6 bases from V and 2 bases from J, with 13 bases in between. Germline lookup yields CDR1 WNHNN and CDR2 SYGVQD (reference sequence). The CDR3 has 14 amino acids. CDR3 sequence reads: CASSEGSEQETQYF. Written as DNA, the CDR3 is TGCGCCAGCAGCGAGGGATCTGAGCAAGAGACCCAGTACTTC.

The gene calls are TRBV4-1 and TRBJ2-7; D remains ambiguous. V was trimmed by 0 bases and J by 3 bases, leaving 15 bases between them. Germline assignment: CDR1 MGHRA and CDR2 YSYEKL. The CDR3 is made up of 16 amino acids. CDR3 region: CASSQELWQIGYEQYF. As DNA, the CDR3 is TGCGCCAGCAGCCAAGAACTTTGGCAGATCGGCTACGAGCAGTACTTC.

This clone was found once. The rearrangement joins TRBV28 to TRBJ2-5; D not resolved. TRBJ2-7 matches the DNA end more closely, so the J call is doubtful. The CDR3 sequence is 11 residues long. The V gene's germline CDR1 is MDHEN and CDR2 SYDVKM. CDR3 bases: TGTGCCAGCCCTCTGCCCTACGAGCAGTACTTC. It translates to CASPLPYEQYF.

CDR3 sequence reads: CAWGAVGSSYEQYF. DNA for the CDR3: TGTGCCTGGGGGGCCGTGGGTAGCTCCTACGAGCAGTACTTC. The chain has TRBV30 and TRBJ2-7, with TRBD1 as a possible D gene (5 bases). Per germline, CDR1 GTSNPN and CDR2 SVGIG (reference sequence). The CDR3 spans 14 residues. Between the trimmed V and J ends, which lost 5 bases and 0 bases, there was a span of 14 bases.

The chain carries TRBV28 and TRBJ2-1, with 7 bases that match TRBD2. The trim removed 5 bases at V and 9 bases at J, leaving 10 bases unmatched. CDR1 is MDHEN, CDR2 SYDVKM, per germline. CDR3 length: 14 amino acids. The CDR3 region has the DNA TGTGCCAGCAGTGAAACCCCGCGGGGGAGTGAGCAGTTCTTC. Protein product: CASSETPRGSEQFF.

This clone has just one count. Other DNA sequences in the sample encode the same CDR3. The chain is built from TRBV27 and TRBJ2-7, with D perhaps matching TRBD2 (5 bases). Trimming left V 2 bases short and J 0 bases short, with 8 bases between. CDR1 is MNHEY and CDR2 is SMNVEV in the germline V gene (reference sequence). This CDR3 is 14 amino acids long. The CDR3 is CASSLTGSSYEQYF. CDR3 DNA sequence: TGTGCCAGCAGTTTAACTGGGAGCTCCTACGAGCAGTACTTC.

The V and J genes are TRBV28 and TRBJ2-7; 8 bases align to TRBD1. This CDR3 is 16 amino acids long. The V gene end was trimmed by 4 bases and the J gene end by 1 base; junction bases not matched to a gene: 9. Germline values: CDR1 MDHEN, CDR2 SYDVKM. In nucleotides, the CDR3 is TGTGCCAGCAGTTACTTTGCAGGGGGCGCTTCCTACGAGCAGTACTTC. Translating it yields CASSYFAGGASYEQYF.